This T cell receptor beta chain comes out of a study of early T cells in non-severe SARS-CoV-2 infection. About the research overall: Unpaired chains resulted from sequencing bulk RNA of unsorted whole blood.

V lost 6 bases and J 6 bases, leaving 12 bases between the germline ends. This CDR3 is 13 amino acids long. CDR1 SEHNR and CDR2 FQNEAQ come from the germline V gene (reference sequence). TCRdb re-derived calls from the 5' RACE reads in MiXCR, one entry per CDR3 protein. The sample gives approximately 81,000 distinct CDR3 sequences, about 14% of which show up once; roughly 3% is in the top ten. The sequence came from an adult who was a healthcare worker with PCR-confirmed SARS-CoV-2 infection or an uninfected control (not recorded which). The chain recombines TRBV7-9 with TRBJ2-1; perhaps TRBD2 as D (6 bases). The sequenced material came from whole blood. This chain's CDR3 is CASSYRGGNEQFF. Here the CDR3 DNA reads TGTGCCAGCAGTTACCGGGGAGGCAATGAGCAGTTCTTC.